These T cell receptor beta chains were read from a single sample in a study of OX40 agonist ivuxolimab in advanced cancers. TCRdb's table, derived via immunoSEQ multiplex PCR, lists solely in-frame clones and lacks some. The data contain roughly 17,000 clones, roughly 73% of them singletons. This specimen was CD4+ or CD8+ T cells sorted from blood, taken in a trial of the OX40 agonist ivuxolimab. Receptors were obtained from an adult with an advanced solid tumor such as melanoma, head and neck, liver or kidney cancer. Each CDR3 is given with its conserved first and last residue. A D gene is named only where the DNA matches it firmly. Clone size appears in some rows only: once, few, many, or a class for an expanded clone.

d_gene: .; abundance: few; len: 14; v_gene: TRBV6-5; j_gene: TRBJ2-1; CDR3nt: TGTGCCAGCAGTAGCGTTCCGGCCTACAATGAGCAGTTCTTC; CDR3aa: CASSSVPAYNEQFF
d_gene: .; abundance: .; len: 15; v_gene: TRBV6-4; j_gene: TRBJ2-7; CDR3nt: TGTGCCAGCAGTGTCAGGGCAGGGACCTCCTACGAGCAGTACTTC; CDR3aa: CASSVRAGTSYEQYF
d_gene: TRBD1; abundance: .; len: 14; v_gene: TRBV11-2; j_gene: TRBJ1-2; CDR3nt: TGTGCCAGCAGCTTAGGGGACAGGGCCTATGGCTACACCTTC; CDR3aa: CASSLGDRAYGYTF
d_gene: .; abundance: once; len: 16; v_gene: TRBV7-9; j_gene: TRBJ2-5; CDR3nt: TGTGCCAGCAGCACGCCTACAGGGTTTGTTTTAGAGACCCAGTACTTC; CDR3aa: CASSTPTGFVLETQYF
d_gene: TRBD1; abundance: .; len: 15; v_gene: TRBV6-6; j_gene: TRBJ2-7; CDR3nt: TGTGCCAGCAGTTACTCTTTCGACAGGGAATACGAGCAGTACTTC; CDR3aa: CASSYSFDREYEQYF
d_gene: TRBD1; abundance: .; len: 22; v_gene: TRBV2; j_gene: TRBJ2-3; CDR3nt: TGTGCCAGCAGTGGCCCGCCCACCGGGACAGGGGGCGACCTCCCATACACAGATACGCAGTATTTT; CDR3aa: CASSGPPTGTGGDLPYTDTQYF
d_gene: .; abundance: .; len: 13; v_gene: TRBV10-2; j_gene: TRBJ2-3; CDR3nt: TGCGCCAGCAGTGAGTCGGGCCCAGATACGCAGTATTTT; CDR3aa: CASSESGPDTQYF
d_gene: .; abundance: .; len: 15; v_gene: TRBV4-3; j_gene: TRBJ2-7; CDR3nt: TGCGCCAGCAGCCAAGATCCGGGTAGCTCCTACGAGCAGTACTTC; CDR3aa: CASSQDPGSSYEQYF
d_gene: .; abundance: .; len: 16; v_gene: TRBV19; j_gene: TRBJ1-1; CDR3nt: TGTGCCAGTAGTATAGGGGTGGCCGAGGGCGACACTGAAGCTTTCTTT; CDR3aa: CASSIGVAEGDTEAFF
d_gene: .; abundance: .; len: 13; v_gene: TRBV18; j_gene: TRBJ1-1; CDR3nt: TGTGCCAGCTCACTGACAGAGAACACTGAAGCTTTCTTT; CDR3aa: CASSLTENTEAFF
d_gene: TRBD1; abundance: .; len: 15; v_gene: TRBV15; j_gene: TRBJ2-7; CDR3nt: TGTGCCACCAGCAGGGCTACGGGACAGGGAGGAGAGCAGTACTTC; CDR3aa: CATSRATGQGGEQYF
d_gene: .; abundance: .; len: 12; v_gene: TRBV29-1; j_gene: TRBJ2-7; CDR3nt: TGCAGCGTTCTCACGGGAGTCGGAGAGCAGTACTTC; CDR3aa: CSVLTGVGEQYF
d_gene: TRBD2; abundance: .; len: 14; v_gene: TRBV5-4; j_gene: TRBJ2-7; CDR3nt: TGTGCCAGCACCATCTCCGGGGGGGCTTACGAGCAGTACTTC; CDR3aa: CASTISGGAYEQYF
d_gene: .; abundance: once; len: 12; v_gene: TRBV28; j_gene: TRBJ2-5; CDR3nt: TGTGCCAGCAGTTTAAGGACGGGGACCCAGTACTTC; CDR3aa: CASSLRTGTQYF
d_gene: .; abundance: once; len: 15; v_gene: TRBV19; j_gene: TRBJ2-3; CDR3nt: TGTGCCAGTAGTATAAGCGAAACGAGCACAGATACGCAGTATTTT; CDR3aa: CASSISETSTDTQYF
d_gene: .; abundance: .; len: 13; v_gene: TRBV6-6; j_gene: TRBJ1-1; CDR3nt: TGTGCCAGCAGTTCAATCGTGGAGACTGAAGCTTTCTTT; CDR3aa: CASSSIVETEAFF
d_gene: .; abundance: few; len: 14; v_gene: TRBV27; j_gene: TRBJ2-5; CDR3nt: TGTGCCAGCAGTTTTTTCGGCGTTCAAGAGACCCAGTACTTC; CDR3aa: CASSFFGVQETQYF
d_gene: .; abundance: .; len: 14; v_gene: TRBV27; j_gene: TRBJ2-3; CDR3nt: TGTGCCAGCAGTTTCAACTCCCAGCGAGATACGCAGTATTTT; CDR3aa: CASSFNSQRDTQYF
d_gene: TRBD1; abundance: .; len: 18; v_gene: TRBV28; j_gene: TRBJ2-5; CDR3nt: TGTGCCAGCAGTATGCTCCTGACAGGGTTCGTGGTAAAGGAGACCCAGTACTTC; CDR3aa: CASSMLLTGFVVKETQYF
d_gene: .; abundance: once; len: 14; v_gene: TRBV10-2; j_gene: TRBJ1-4; CDR3nt: TGCGCCAGCAGTGCCATCGCCGGGTCGGAAAAACTGTTTTTT; CDR3aa: CASSAIAGSEKLFF
d_gene: TRBD1; abundance: .; len: 14; v_gene: TRBV6-1; j_gene: TRBJ1-1; CDR3nt: TGTGCCAGCAGTGAAACAGGGGGCATACCTGAAGCTTTCTTT; CDR3aa: CASSETGGIPEAFF
d_gene: .; abundance: .; len: 14; v_gene: TRBV6-5; j_gene: TRBJ2-2; CDR3nt: TGTGCCAGCAGCTTTACACGTTACACCGGGGAGCTGTTTTTT; CDR3aa: CASSFTRYTGELFF
d_gene: .; abundance: .; len: 15; v_gene: TRBV10-3; j_gene: TRBJ1-1; CDR3nt: TGTGCCATCAGTGAGGTAGCAGGGACGAACACTGAAGCTTTCTTT; CDR3aa: CAISEVAGTNTEAFF
d_gene: TRBD2; abundance: once; len: 16; v_gene: TRBV7-6; j_gene: TRBJ2-1; CDR3nt: TGTGCCAGCAGCTTACGAACTAGCGAGAACTACAATGAGCAGTTCTTC; CDR3aa: CASSLRTSENYNEQFF
d_gene: .; abundance: .; len: 14; v_gene: TRBV5-4; j_gene: TRBJ1-4; CDR3nt: TGTGCCAGCAGCTTCGACCCAGAAACTGAAAAACTGTTTTTT; CDR3aa: CASSFDPETEKLFF
d_gene: .; abundance: .; len: 14; v_gene: TRBV6-5; j_gene: TRBJ2-4; CDR3nt: TGTGCCAGCAGTTATAAGGGAGCCAAAAACATTCAGTACTTC; CDR3aa: CASSYKGAKNIQYF
d_gene: TRBD1; abundance: .; len: 16; v_gene: TRBV7-8; j_gene: TRBJ1-4; CDR3nt: TGTGCCAGCAGCTCCGACAGGGGCGCTATATTCGAAAAACTGTTTTTT; CDR3aa: CASSSDRGAIFEKLFF
d_gene: .; abundance: .; len: 13; v_gene: TRBV28; j_gene: TRBJ2-3; CDR3nt: TGTGCCAGCAGTCTGACCTTCACAGATACGCAGTATTTT; CDR3aa: CASSLTFTDTQYF
d_gene: TRBD1; abundance: .; len: 14; v_gene: TRBV27; j_gene: TRBJ2-7; CDR3nt: TGTGCCAGCAGTTTTACAGGGGGCGTTTACGAGCAGTACTTC; CDR3aa: CASSFTGGVYEQYF
d_gene: TRBD1; abundance: .; len: 15; v_gene: TRBV7-2; j_gene: TRBJ2-7; CDR3nt: TGTGCCAGCAGTGATCGGACAGGGGTGTATCGGGAGCAGTACTTC; CDR3aa: CASSDRTGVYREQYF
d_gene: TRBD2; abundance: .; len: 15; v_gene: TRBV9; j_gene: TRBJ2-7; CDR3nt: TGTGCCAGCAGCCCAGGGACTAGCGGGAGGGACGAGCAGTACTTC; CDR3aa: CASSPGTSGRDEQYF
d_gene: .; abundance: .; len: 13; v_gene: TRBV5-6; j_gene: TRBJ1-3; CDR3nt: TGTGCCAGCAGCTGGACGGCTGGAAACACCATATATTTT; CDR3aa: CASSWTAGNTIYF
d_gene: .; abundance: .; len: 12; v_gene: TRBV4-2; j_gene: TRBJ2-7; CDR3nt: TGTGCCAGCAGCCAAGTCTCCTACGAGCAGTACTTC; CDR3aa: CASSQVSYEQYF
d_gene: .; abundance: .; len: 13; v_gene: TRBV7-8; j_gene: TRBJ2-1; CDR3nt: TGTGCCAGCAGCTTAGCGTTGGACTATGAGCAGTTCTTC; CDR3aa: CASSLALDYEQFF